The 3 T cell receptor beta chains reported below all come from one sample, sequenced in a study of early T cells in non-severe SARS-CoV-2 infection. TCRdb fed the 5' RACE reads into MiXCR, producing one record per CDR3 protein. The sample holds roughly 51,000 distinct CDR3 sequences, roughly 6.5% seen once. The sequenced material came from whole blood. These receptors came from an adult who was a healthcare worker with PCR-confirmed SARS-CoV-2 infection or an uninfected control (not recorded which).

In the case of this clonotype: One end of the junction fails to match germline, which may point to a read error. The rearrangement joins TRBV6-6 to TRBJ2-3; 9 bases align to TRBD2. Germline V gives CDR1 MNHNY, CDR2 SVGAGI (reference sequence). The CDR3 is made up of 17 amino acids. The CDR3 region is CASSYSGLAASTDTHYF. CDR3 nucleotide sequence: TGTGCCAGCAGTTACTCGGGACTAGCCGCTAGCACAGATACGCATTATTTT.

This clonotype came up many times. DNA for the CDR3: TGTGCCAGCAGCCCAGAGCTCTCCTACGAGCAGTACTTC. This gives the protein CASSPELSYEQYF. The chain recombines TRBV3-1 with TRBJ2-7, with no clear D. This CDR3 spans 13 amino acids. Germline CDR1 is LGHDT and CDR2 is YNNKEL (reference sequence). The germline V and J ends were trimmed by 4 bases and 0 bases, with 7 bases remaining between them.

Ten or more counts support this clonotype. This rearrangement joins TRBV29-1 to TRBJ2-1, with 8 positions matching TRBD1. CDR1 and CDR2 (germline): SQVTM, ANQGSEA. Trimming at V came to 6 bases and at J to 7 bases, leaving 11 bases not matched to a gene. The CDR3 runs 14 residues. The CDR3 region has the DNA TGCAGCGTCTCGCGCGGGACAGGTCAAAATGAGCAGTTCTTC. It translates to CSVSRGTGQNEQFF.